These 18 T cell receptor beta chains were sequenced from one sample in a study of OX40 agonist ivuxolimab in advanced cancers. Method: immunoSEQ multiplex PCR; TCRdb's copy keeps in-frame clones and lacks some. The profile covers some 84,000 clones, with over 80% appearing a single time and roughly 9% taken by the ten largest. The input for sequencing was CD4+ or CD8+ T cells sorted from blood, taken in a trial of the OX40 agonist ivuxolimab. Source of these receptors: an adult with an advanced solid tumor such as melanoma, head and neck, liver or kidney cancer.

This rearrangement joins TRBV6-1 to TRBJ2-3; D ambiguous. The CDR3 runs to 14 residues. V dropped 2 bases and J dropped 3 bases, with 9 bases sitting between them. Per the germline V gene, CDR1 is MNHNS and CDR2 is SASEGT. The CDR3 loop is CASSEMGSTDTQYF. The DNA for the CDR3 is TGTGCCAGCAGTGAAATGGGGTCAACAGATACGCAGTATTTT.

Here the CDR3 DNA reads TGTGCCAGCAGCTCGCGGGGGTACAAGAGGACCCAGTACTTC. Translation: CASSSRGYKRTQYF. The chain uses TRBV13 and TRBJ2-5, with 7 nucleotides matching TRBD2. Trimming cost V 4 bases and J 7 bases; bases outside gene matches: 9. The CDR3 is 14 residues long. The germline CDR1 and CDR2 sequences are PRHDT and FYEKMQ (reference sequence).

This clone was seen only a few times. The chain joins TRBV6-6 to TRBJ2-7; D tentatively reads TRBD1 or TRBD2 (5 bases each). Germline CDR1 reads MNHNY; CDR2 reads SVGAGI (reference sequence). The CDR3 has 12 residues. V lost 9 bases and J lost 4, with 13 bases in between. CDR3 DNA sequence: TGTGCCAGTGGACTGGGACCTTACGAGCAGTACTTC. Its protein product is CASGLGPYEQYF.

This clone was detected only once. This chain links TRBV10-1 with TRBJ1-3; D call uncertain. Trimming removed 3 bases at V and 0 bases at J, with 9 bases between. The CDR3 covers 15 residues. From germline, CDR1 is WNHNN and CDR2 SYGVQD (reference sequence). This CDR3 is CASSEYTSSGNTIYF. The DNA for the CDR3 is TGCGCCAGCAGTGAATACACAAGCTCTGGAAACACCATATATTTT.

The J gene is TRBJ1-5, the V gene TRBV4-1, with D perhaps matching TRBD1 (6 bases). The V end lost 0 bases, the J end lost 10 bases, and 16 bases lay between the germline ends. Germline V gene lookup returns CDR1 MGHRA and CDR2 YSYEKL. The CDR3 runs to 15 residues. The DNA of the CDR3 is TGCGCCAGCAGCCAAGATCGGACAGAGTCAATCCCCCAGCATTTT. It codes for CASSQDRTESIPQHF.

Only one count was recorded for this clone. The chain employs TRBV7-9 and TRBJ2-7; 7 positions match TRBD2. CDR1 is SEHNR, CDR2 FQNEAQ, per germline (reference sequence). The V gene end was trimmed by 6 bases and the J gene end by 3 bases; junction bases not matched to a gene: 5. The CDR3 length is 13 residues. Here the CDR3 DNA reads TGTGCCAGCAGACGCGGACTAGACTACGAGCAGTACTTC. Amino acid sequence: CASRRGLDYEQYF.

The rearrangement links TRBV19 to TRBJ2-1, with TRBD1 matching over 7 bases. The CDR3 has 16 amino acids. CDR1 LNHDA and CDR2 SQIVND come from the germline V gene (reference sequence). V shed 3 bases and J 8 bases; nucleotides not matched to a gene: 13. CDR3 sequence: CASSIRDSRVVDEQFF. CDR3 nucleotides: TGTGCCAGTAGTATTCGGGACAGCCGGGTGGTCGATGAGCAGTTCTTC.

The chain links TRBV7-9 to TRBJ2-5; no firm D call. The J call may be in error: the DNA end matches TRBJ2-7 better. This CDR3 comprises 16 residues. CDR1 is SEHNR, CDR2 FQNEAQ, per germline (reference sequence). CDR3: CASSLARLQSSYEQYF. The DNA of the CDR3 is TGTGCCAGCAGCTTAGCGCGGCTACAGAGCTCCTACGAGCAGTACTTC.

The J gene is TRBJ2-3, the V gene TRBV7-3, with 7 bases matching TRBD2. Germline loops: CDR1 SGHTA, CDR2 FQGTGA. V trimming: 4 bases; J trimming: 2 bases; junction bases outside the gene matches: 6. This CDR3 has 15 residues. CDR3 loop: CASSSSGTTTDTQYF. In DNA, the CDR3 is TGTGCCAGCAGCTCCTCCGGGACTACCACAGATACGCAGTATTTT.

This clone was seen a single time. The rearrangement uses TRBV6-1 and TRBJ1-1; D unresolved. Germline V CDR1 and CDR2: MNHNS, SASEGT. CDR3 length: 13 amino acids. Between the trimmed V and J ends, which lost 3 bases and 1 base, there was a span of 6 bases. CDR3 amino acids: CASSDGRNTEAFF. CDR3 nucleotides: TGTGCCAGCAGTGATGGGCGGAACACTGAAGCTTTCTTT.

The chain recombines TRBV19 with TRBJ2-3, with D perhaps TRBD2 (5 bases). This CDR3 is built from 15 residues. Looked up from germline, CDR1 is LNHDA and CDR2 is SQIVND (reference sequence). V shed 1 base and J shed 0 bases, with 8 bases lying between them. DNA of the CDR3: TGTGCCAGTAGTATAGTGAGGGATAGCACAGATACGCAGTATTTT. It codes for CASSIVRDSTDTQYF. The full variable domain, its missing parts supplied by reference TRBV19 and TRBJ2-3, is DGGITQSPKYLFRKEGQNVTLSCEQNLNHDAMYWYRQDPGQGLRLIYYSQIVNDFQKGDIAEGYSVSREKKESFPLTVTSAQKNPTAFYLCASSIVRDSTDTQYFGPGTRLTVL.

The genes are TRBV27 and TRBJ1-1; no clear D. Looked up from germline, CDR1 is MNHEY and CDR2 is SMNVEV (reference sequence). The CDR3 has 13 amino acids. Deletions cut 4 bases from V and 1 base from J, with 7 bases between. The CDR3, as DNA: TGTGCCAGCAGTTATTGGTCGAACACTGAAGCTTTCTTT. It codes for CASSYWSNTEAFF.

V usage is TRBV9 and J usage is TRBJ1-4; no clear D gene. Germline CDR1 SGDLS, CDR2 YYNGEE. Trimming removed 0 bases at V and 4 bases at J, with 7 bases between. This CDR3 is built from 14 residues. The CDR3 is CASSVGGINEKLFF. CDR3 DNA sequence: TGTGCCAGCAGCGTAGGGGGAATTAATGAAAAACTGTTTTTT. The variable domain in full, with the rest retrieved from reference TRBV9 and TRBJ1-4, is DSGVTQTPKHLITATGQRVTLRCSPRSGDLSVYWYQQSLDQGLQFLIQYYNGEERAKGNILERFSAQQFPDLHSELNLSSLELGDSALYFCASSVGGINEKLFFGSGTQLSVL.

The rearrangement links TRBV11-3 to TRBJ2-5; D is unclear. The DNA end favors TRBJ2-7, so the J call may be wrong. The CDR3 runs to 14 residues. CDR1 is SGHNT and CDR2 is YENEEA in the germline V gene. The CDR3 sequence: CASSQSTESYEQYF. The CDR3 DNA is TGTGCCAGCAGCCAGTCCACGGAATCCTACGAGCAGTACTTC.

The chain joins TRBV25-1 to TRBJ2-2; D is ambiguous. V was clipped by 3 bases and J by 7 bases, with 15 bases between them. This CDR3 contains 15 residues. Per germline, CDR1 MGHDK and CDR2 SYGVNS. The DNA for the CDR3 is TGTGCCAGCAGTGATCCCAGTTGGGTGGACGGGGAGCTGTTTTTT. Translation: CASSDPSWVDGELFF.

V and J are TRBV29-1 and TRBJ2-3, with no clear D. CDR3 length equals 13 residues. CDR1 and CDR2 (germline): SQVTM, ANQGSEA. V dropped 8 bases and J dropped 0 bases, with 12 bases sitting between them. The CDR3 is CSPRFLSTDTQYF. The CDR3 DNA sequence: TGCAGCCCCCGTTTCCTAAGCACAGATACGCAGTATTTT.

The chain has TRBV7-9 and TRBJ2-7; no definite D call. The ends were cut back, 4 bases at V and 4 bases at J, with 11 bases in the middle. This CDR3 contains 13 residues. The V gene's germline CDR1 is SEHNR and CDR2 FQNEAQ (reference sequence). The CDR3 loop is CASSSDLSYEQYF. In DNA, the CDR3 is TGTGCCAGCAGCTCCGATCTTTCGTACGAGCAGTACTTC. The variable domain in full, with the rest retrieved from reference TRBV7-9 and TRBJ2-7, is DTGVSQNPRHKITKRGQNVTFRCDPISEHNRLYWYRQTLGQGPEFLTYFQNEAQLEKSRLLSDRFSAERPKGSFSTLEIQRTEQGDSAMYLCASSSDLSYEQYFGPGTRLTVT.

V usage is TRBV6-5 and J usage is TRBJ1-2, with D hard to call. V was cut by 6 bases and J by 2 bases, with 16 bases left in between. The CDR3 length is 15 residues. Germline V gives CDR1 MNHEY, CDR2 SVGAGI. The CDR3 bases are TGTGCCAGCAGCTGGGCGGGAACAGCGAACTATGGCTACACCTTC. This sequence encodes CASSWAGTANYGYTF.